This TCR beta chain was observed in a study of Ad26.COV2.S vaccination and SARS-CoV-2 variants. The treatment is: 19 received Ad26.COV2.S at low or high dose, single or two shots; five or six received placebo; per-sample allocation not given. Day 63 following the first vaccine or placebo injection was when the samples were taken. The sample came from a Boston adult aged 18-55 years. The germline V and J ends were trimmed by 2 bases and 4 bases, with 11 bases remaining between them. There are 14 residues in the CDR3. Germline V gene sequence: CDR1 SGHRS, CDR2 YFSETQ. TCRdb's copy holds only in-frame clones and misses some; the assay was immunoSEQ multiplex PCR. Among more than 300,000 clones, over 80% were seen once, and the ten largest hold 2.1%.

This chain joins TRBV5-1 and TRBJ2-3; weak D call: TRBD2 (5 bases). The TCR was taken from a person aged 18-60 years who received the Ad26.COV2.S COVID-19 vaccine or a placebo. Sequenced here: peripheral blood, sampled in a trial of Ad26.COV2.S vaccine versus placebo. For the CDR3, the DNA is TGCGCCAGCAGCTTCGGGGTAAAGGCAGATACGCAGTATTTT. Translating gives CASSFGVKADTQYF.